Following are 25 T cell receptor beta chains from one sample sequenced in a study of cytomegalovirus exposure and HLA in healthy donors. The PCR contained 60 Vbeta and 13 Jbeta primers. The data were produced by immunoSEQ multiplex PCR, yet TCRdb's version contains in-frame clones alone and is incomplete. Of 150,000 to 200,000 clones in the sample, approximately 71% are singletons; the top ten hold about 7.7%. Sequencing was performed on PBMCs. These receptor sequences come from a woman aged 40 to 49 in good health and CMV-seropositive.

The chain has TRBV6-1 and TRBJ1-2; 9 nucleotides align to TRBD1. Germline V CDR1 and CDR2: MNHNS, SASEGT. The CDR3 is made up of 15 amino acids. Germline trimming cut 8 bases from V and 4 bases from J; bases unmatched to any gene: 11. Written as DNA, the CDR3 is TGTGCCAGCGAGGGCCTGGACAGGGGTGTCTATGGCTACACCTTC. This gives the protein CASEGLDRGVYGYTF.

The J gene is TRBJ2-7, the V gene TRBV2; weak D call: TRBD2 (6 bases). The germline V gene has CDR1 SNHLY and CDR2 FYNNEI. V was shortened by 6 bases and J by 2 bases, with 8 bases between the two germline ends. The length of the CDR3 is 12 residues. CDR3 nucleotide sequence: TGTGCCAGCAGCGGGAGCGCCTACGAGCAGTACTTC. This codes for CASSGSAYEQYF.

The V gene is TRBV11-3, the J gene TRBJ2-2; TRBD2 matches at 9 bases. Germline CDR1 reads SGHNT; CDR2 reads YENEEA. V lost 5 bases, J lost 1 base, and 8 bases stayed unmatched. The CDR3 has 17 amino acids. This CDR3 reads CASSPSLAGRNTGELFF. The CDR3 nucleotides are TGTGCCAGCAGCCCCTCGCTAGCGGGACGGAACACCGGGGAGCTGTTTTTT.

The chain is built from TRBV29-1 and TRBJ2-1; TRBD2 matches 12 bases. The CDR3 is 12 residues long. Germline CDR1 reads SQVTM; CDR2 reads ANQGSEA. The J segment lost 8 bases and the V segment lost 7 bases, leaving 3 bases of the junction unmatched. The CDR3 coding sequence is TGCAGCGCGCTAGCGGGAGGGGATGAGCAGTTCTTC. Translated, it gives CSALAGGDEQFF.

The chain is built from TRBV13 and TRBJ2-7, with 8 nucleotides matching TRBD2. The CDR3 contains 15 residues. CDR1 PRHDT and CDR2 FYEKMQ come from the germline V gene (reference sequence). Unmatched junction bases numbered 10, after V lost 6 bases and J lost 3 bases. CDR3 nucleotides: TGTGCCAGCAGTTTATTAGGTAGCGGGAACTACGAGCAGTACTTC. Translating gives CASSLLGSGNYEQYF. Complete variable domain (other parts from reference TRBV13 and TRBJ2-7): AAGVIQSPRHLIKEKRETATLKCYPIPRHDTVYWYQQGPGQDPQFLISFYEKMQSDKGSIPDRFSAQQFSDYHSELNMSSLELGDSALYFCASSLLGSGNYEQYFGPGTRLTVT.

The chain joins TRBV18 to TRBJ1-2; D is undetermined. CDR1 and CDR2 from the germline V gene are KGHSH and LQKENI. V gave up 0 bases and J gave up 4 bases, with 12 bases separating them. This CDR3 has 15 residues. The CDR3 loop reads CASSPPVEGGYGYTF. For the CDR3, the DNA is TGTGCCAGCTCACCACCGGTAGAGGGCGGCTATGGCTACACCTTC.

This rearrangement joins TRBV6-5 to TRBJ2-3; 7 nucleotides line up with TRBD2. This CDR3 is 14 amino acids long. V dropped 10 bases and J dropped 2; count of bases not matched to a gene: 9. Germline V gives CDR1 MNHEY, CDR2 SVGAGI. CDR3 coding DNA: TGTGCCACCACCAGCGGGATACTCACAGATACGCAGTATTTT. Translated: CATTSGILTDTQYF.

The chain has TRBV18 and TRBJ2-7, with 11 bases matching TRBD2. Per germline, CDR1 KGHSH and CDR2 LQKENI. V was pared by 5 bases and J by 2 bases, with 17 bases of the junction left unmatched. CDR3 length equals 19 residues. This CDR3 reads CASSATRGLAGGPAYEQYF. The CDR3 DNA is TGTGCCAGCTCAGCAACTAGAGGGCTAGCGGGAGGCCCTGCCTACGAGCAGTACTTC.

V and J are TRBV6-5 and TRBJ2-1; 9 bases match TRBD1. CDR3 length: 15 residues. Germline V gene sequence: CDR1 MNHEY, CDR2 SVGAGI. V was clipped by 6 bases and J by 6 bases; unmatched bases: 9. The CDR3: CASRPGTGIPNEQFF. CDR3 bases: TGTGCCAGCAGACCCGGGACAGGGATTCCCAATGAGCAGTTCTTC.

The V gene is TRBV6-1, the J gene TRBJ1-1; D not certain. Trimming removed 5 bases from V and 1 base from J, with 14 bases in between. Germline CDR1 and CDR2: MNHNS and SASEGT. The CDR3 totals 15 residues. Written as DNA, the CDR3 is TGTGCCAGCAGTTTGGGTGGGCGAAGGAACACTGAAGCTTTCTTT. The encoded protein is CASSLGGRRNTEAFF.

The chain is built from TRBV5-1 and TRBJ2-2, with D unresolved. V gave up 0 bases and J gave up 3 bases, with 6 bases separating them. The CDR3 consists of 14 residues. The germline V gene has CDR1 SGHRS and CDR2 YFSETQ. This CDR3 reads CASSLASYTGELFF. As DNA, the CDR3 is TGCGCCAGCAGCTTGGCCTCGTACACCGGGGAGCTGTTTTTT.

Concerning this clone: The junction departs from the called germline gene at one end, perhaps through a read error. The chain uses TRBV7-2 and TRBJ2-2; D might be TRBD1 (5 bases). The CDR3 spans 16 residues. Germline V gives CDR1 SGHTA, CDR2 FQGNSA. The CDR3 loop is CASSSPIGVNSGELFF. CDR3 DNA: TGTGCCAGCAGCTCCCCCATAGGGGTGAACAGCGGGGAGCTGTTTTTT.

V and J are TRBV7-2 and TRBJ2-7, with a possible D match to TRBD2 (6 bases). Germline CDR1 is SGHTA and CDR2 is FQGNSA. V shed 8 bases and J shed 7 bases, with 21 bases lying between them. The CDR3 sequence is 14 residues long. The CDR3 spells CASAVTGPGGEQYF. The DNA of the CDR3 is TGTGCCAGCGCTGTCACCGGGCCCGGGGGAGAGCAGTACTTC.

The CDR3 protein is CASSFAGTQETQYF. CDR3 nucleotides: TGTGCCAGCAGCTTCGCCGGGACTCAAGAGACCCAGTACTTC. This sequence joins TRBV5-4 and TRBJ2-5; TRBD2 is a possible D gene (6 bases). Trimming removed 2 bases at V and 2 bases at J, with 10 bases between. The germline gives CDR1 SGHNT, CDR2 YYREEE (reference sequence). The CDR3 is made up of 14 amino acids.

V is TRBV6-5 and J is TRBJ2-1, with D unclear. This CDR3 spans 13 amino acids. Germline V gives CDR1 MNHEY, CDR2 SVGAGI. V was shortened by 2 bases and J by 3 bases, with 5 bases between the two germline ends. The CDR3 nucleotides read TGTGCCAGCAGTTACCGGGTCTACAATGAGCAGTTCTTC. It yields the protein CASSYRVYNEQFF.

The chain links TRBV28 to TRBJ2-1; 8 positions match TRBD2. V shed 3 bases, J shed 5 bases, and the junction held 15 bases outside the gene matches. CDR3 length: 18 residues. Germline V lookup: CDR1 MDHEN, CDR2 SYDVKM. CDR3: CASSLVRGSGRIDNEQFF. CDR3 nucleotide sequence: TGTGCCAGCAGTTTGGTCAGGGGAAGCGGGAGAATCGACAATGAGCAGTTCTTC.

CDR3 loop: CASSDAGYQETQYF. The CDR3 nucleotides read TGTGCCAGCAGTGACGCGGGCTACCAAGAGACCCAGTACTTC. The chain combines TRBV2 with TRBJ2-5; maybe TRBD2 (5 bases). The V end was cut by 3 bases, the J end by 0 bases, with 8 bases between. The CDR3 runs 14 residues. Germline values: CDR1 SNHLY, CDR2 FYNNEI.

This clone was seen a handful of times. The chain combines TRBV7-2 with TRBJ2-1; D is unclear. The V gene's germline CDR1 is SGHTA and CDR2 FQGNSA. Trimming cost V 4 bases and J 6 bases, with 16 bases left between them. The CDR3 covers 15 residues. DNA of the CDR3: TGTGCCAGCAGCTACGCGGTCCTGACTGTCAATGAGCAGTTCTTC. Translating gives CASSYAVLTVNEQFF. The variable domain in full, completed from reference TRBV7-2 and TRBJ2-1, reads GAGVSQSPSNKVTEKGKDVELRCDPISGHTALYWYRQSLGQGLEFLIYFQGNSAPDKSGLPSDRFSAERTGGSVSTLTIQRTQQEDSAVYLCASSYAVLTVNEQFFGPGTRLTVL.

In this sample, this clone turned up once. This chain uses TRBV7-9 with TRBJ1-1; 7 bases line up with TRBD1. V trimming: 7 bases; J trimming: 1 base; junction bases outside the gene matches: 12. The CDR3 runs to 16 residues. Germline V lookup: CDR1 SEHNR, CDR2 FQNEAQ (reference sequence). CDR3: CASTRGQGKPNTEAFF. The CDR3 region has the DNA TGTGCCAGCACTAGGGGGCAGGGGAAGCCGAACACTGAAGCTTTCTTT.

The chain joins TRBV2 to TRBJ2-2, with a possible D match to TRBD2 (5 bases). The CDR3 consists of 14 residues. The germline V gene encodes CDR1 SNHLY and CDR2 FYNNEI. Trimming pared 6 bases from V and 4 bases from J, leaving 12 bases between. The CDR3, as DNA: TGTGCCAGCAGCAAAGGGCTAGCCACCGGGGAGCTGTTTTTT. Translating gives CASSKGLATGELFF.

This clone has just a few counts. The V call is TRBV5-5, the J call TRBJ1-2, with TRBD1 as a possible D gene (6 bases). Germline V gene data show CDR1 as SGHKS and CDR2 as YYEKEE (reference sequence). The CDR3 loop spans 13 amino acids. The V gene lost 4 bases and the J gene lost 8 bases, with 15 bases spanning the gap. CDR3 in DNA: TGTGCCAGCAGCCCTGGGACACTCTTGGGCTACACCTTC. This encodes CASSPGTLLGYTF. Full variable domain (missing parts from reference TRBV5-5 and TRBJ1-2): DAGVTQSPTHLIKTRGQQVTLRCSPISGHKSVSWYQQVLGQGPQFIFQYYEKEERGRGNFPDRFSARQFPNYSSELNVNALLLGDSALYLCASSPGTLLGYTFGSGTRLTVV.

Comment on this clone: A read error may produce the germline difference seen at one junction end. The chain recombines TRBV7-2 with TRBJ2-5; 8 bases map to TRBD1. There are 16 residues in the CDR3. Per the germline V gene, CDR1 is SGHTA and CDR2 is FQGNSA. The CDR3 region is CASSLRQGALHASPHF. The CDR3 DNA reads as TGTGCCAGCAGCTTACGGCAGGGGGCGCTGCATGCCAGCCCGCACTTC.

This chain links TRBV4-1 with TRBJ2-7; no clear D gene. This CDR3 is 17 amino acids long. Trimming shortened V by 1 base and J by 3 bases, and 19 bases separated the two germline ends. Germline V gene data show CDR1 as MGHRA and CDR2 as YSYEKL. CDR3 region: CASSQAFLSSMSYEQYF. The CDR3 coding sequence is TGCGCCAGCAGCCAAGCTTTCTTGAGTTCCATGAGCTACGAGCAGTACTTC.

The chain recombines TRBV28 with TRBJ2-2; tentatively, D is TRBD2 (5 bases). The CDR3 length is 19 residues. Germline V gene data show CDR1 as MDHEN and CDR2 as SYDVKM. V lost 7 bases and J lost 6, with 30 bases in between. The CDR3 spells CASNELGGRSPTRAGELFF. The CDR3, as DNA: TGTGCCAGCAACGAACTGGGCGGGCGGAGCCCTACGAGGGCCGGGGAGCTGTTTTTT.

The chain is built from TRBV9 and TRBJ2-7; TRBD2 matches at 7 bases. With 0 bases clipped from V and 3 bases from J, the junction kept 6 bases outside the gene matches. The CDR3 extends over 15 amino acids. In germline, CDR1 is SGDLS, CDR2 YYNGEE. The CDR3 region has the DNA TGTGCCAGCAGCGTAGGGGAGGGCCGTTTCTACGAGCAGTACTTC. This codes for CASSVGEGRFYEQYF.